The 32 T cell receptor beta chains reported below all come from one sample, sequenced in a study of technical replicates of blood from four donors. Clones were read by immunoSEQ multiplex PCR, and TCRdb kept only the in-frame ones, dropping some. The table records some 80,000 clones, 95% of them present only once. The source material was T cells isolated from PBMCs. The receptors were sampled from a human donor in good health.

The rearrangement links TRBV2 to TRBJ2-1; 10 bases are shared with TRBD1. Looked up from germline, CDR1 is SNHLY and CDR2 is FYNNEI. The CDR3 loop spans 16 amino acids. With V trimmed by 2 bases and J by 8 bases, 9 bases remained unmatched. This CDR3 reads CASSELGTGVHDEQFF. Written as DNA, the CDR3 is TGTGCCAGCAGTGAACTTGGGACAGGGGTGCACGATGAGCAGTTCTTC.

V gene TRBV19 combines with J gene TRBJ1-5; possibly TRBD1 for D (5 bases). Between the trimmed V and J ends, which lost 5 bases and 4 bases, there was a span of 15 bases. Germline V lookup: CDR1 LNHDA, CDR2 SQIVND (reference sequence). CDR3 length: 15 residues. CDR3 DNA: TGTGCCAGTAGTCGGGCAGGGTTTGTTAATCAGCCCCAGCATTTT. Encoded protein: CASSRAGFVNQPQHF.

This chain connects TRBV11-2 to TRBJ2-7; 9 bases map to TRBD2. The CDR3 sequence is 15 residues long. Germline CDR1 SGHAT, CDR2 FQNNGV. The V and J ends lost 1 base and 5 bases, in that order; junction bases with no gene match: 6. DNA of the CDR3: TGTGCCAGCAGCTTAGGGCTAGCGGGATTTGACGAGCAGTACTTC. Its protein product is CASSLGLAGFDEQYF.

The chain joins TRBV25-1 to TRBJ2-5, with D possibly being TRBD1 (6 bases). V was cut by 7 bases and J by 2 bases, with 11 bases left in between. This CDR3 is 13 amino acids long. In germline, CDR1 is MGHDK, CDR2 SYGVNS. CDR3 in amino acids: CASTEGGQETQYF. CDR3 coding DNA: TGTGCCAGCACCGAAGGGGGTCAAGAGACCCAGTACTTC.

The genes are TRBV7-3 and TRBJ2-3; 14 bases map to TRBD2. Germline V gene lookup returns CDR1 SGHTA and CDR2 FQGTGA. The J segment lost 4 bases and the V segment lost 3 bases, leaving 3 bases of the junction unmatched. The CDR3 runs 16 residues. CDR3 sequence reads: CASSLGLAGVADTQYF. CDR3 bases: TGTGCCAGCAGCTTGGGACTAGCGGGAGTTGCAGATACGCAGTATTTT.

The J gene is TRBJ2-7, the V gene TRBV7-6, with 9 nucleotides matching TRBD2. Germline values: CDR1 SGHVS, CDR2 FNYEAQ. V shed 0 bases, J shed 6 bases, and the junction held 9 bases outside the gene matches. There are 16 residues in the CDR3. CDR3 sequence (DNA): TGTGCCAGCAGCTTAGCTTCTAGCGGGATTAGCGGCGAGCAGTACTTC. This sequence encodes CASSLASSGISGEQYF. Supplemented by reference TRBV7-6 and TRBJ2-7, the full variable domain reads GAGVSQSPRYKVTKRGQDVALRCDPISGHVSLYWYRQALGQGPEFLTYFNYEAQQDKSGLPNDRFSAERPEGSISTLTIQRTEQRDSAMYRCASSLASSGISGEQYFGPGTRLTVT.

J is TRBJ1-2 and V is TRBV27, with D perhaps matching TRBD1 (5 bases). The CDR3 is 15 residues long. Germline V lookup: CDR1 MNHEY, CDR2 SMNVEV (reference sequence). V lost 2 bases and J 2 bases, leaving 12 bases between the germline ends. The CDR3 coding sequence is TGTGCCAGCAGTTTAAGGGTAGACAGCAACTATGGCTACACCTTC. This sequence encodes CASSLRVDSNYGYTF.

The chain has TRBV5-1 and TRBJ2-5; no firm D call. The CDR3 has 12 amino acids. V was trimmed by 0 bases and J by 5 bases, leaving 5 bases between them. Germline V gives CDR1 SGHRS, CDR2 YFSETQ. As DNA, the CDR3 is TGCGCCAGCAGCTTGGGGGCTGAGACCCAGTACTTC. This sequence encodes CASSLGAETQYF.

The rearrangement joins TRBV7-8 to TRBJ2-3, with D unresolved. CDR1 is SGHVS, CDR2 FQNEAQ, per germline. Between the trimmed V and J ends, which lost 1 base and 6 bases, there was a span of 8 bases. The CDR3 sequence is 13 residues long. CDR3 sequence: CASSLGVEDTQYF. The CDR3 nucleotides are TGTGCCAGCAGCTTAGGGGTGGAGGATACGCAGTATTTT.

V and J are TRBV15 and TRBJ1-1; no clear D gene. The ends were cut back, 0 bases at V and 5 bases at J, with 13 bases in the middle. Germline CDR1 and CDR2: LNHNV and YYDKDF (reference sequence). There are 15 residues in the CDR3. The CDR3 region is CATSREIERSTEAFF. The CDR3 region has the DNA TGTGCCACCAGCAGAGAAATTGAGAGAAGTACTGAAGCTTTCTTT.

This chain connects TRBV27 to TRBJ1-4, with D uncertain. The V gene's germline CDR1 is MNHEY and CDR2 SMNVEV (reference sequence). Between the trimmed V and J ends, which lost 6 bases and 6 bases, there was a span of 14 bases. The CDR3 totals 14 residues. The CDR3 nucleotides are TGTGCCAGCAGATTCTACGGAGATCATGAAAAACTGTTTTTT. This codes for CASRFYGDHEKLFF.

This chain joins TRBV6-1 and TRBJ2-3; D perhaps matches TRBD2 (6 bases). The germline CDR1 and CDR2 sequences are MNHNS and SASEGT. With 0 bases removed from V and 0 bases from J, the gap between germline ends came to 7 bases. There are 15 residues in the CDR3. As DNA, the CDR3 is TGTGCCAGCAGTGAAGCCGGGGGTAGCACAGATACGCAGTATTTT. It is translated as CASSEAGGSTDTQYF.

The gene calls are TRBV10-3 and TRBJ1-1; D unclear. The CDR3 runs to 15 residues. Germline values: CDR1 ENHRY, CDR2 SYGVKD. Trimming pared 2 bases from V and 2 bases from J, leaving 12 bases between. CDR3 protein: CAISENGIFNTEAFF. As DNA, the CDR3 is TGTGCCATCAGTGAGAACGGGATTTTCAACACTGAAGCTTTCTTT.

The chain has TRBV30 and TRBJ1-3; D gene ambiguous. The germline gives CDR1 GTSNPN, CDR2 SVGIG (reference sequence). Trimming cost V 3 bases and J 0 bases, with 15 bases left between them. This CDR3 has 16 residues. CDR3 residues: CAWSVPLRLSGNTIYF. Written as DNA, the CDR3 is TGTGCCTGGAGCGTTCCCCTACGTCTCTCTGGAAACACCATATATTTT. Drawing the rest from reference TRBV30 and TRBJ1-3, the complete variable domain is SQTIHQWPATLVQPVGSPLSLECTVEGTSNPNLYWYRQAAGRGLQLLFYSVGIGQISSEVPQNLSASRPQDRQFILSSKKLLLSDSGFYLCAWSVPLRLSGNTIYFGEGSWLTVV.

The V and J genes are TRBV7-2 and TRBJ2-7; a weak D match, TRBD1 (6 bases). Trimming shortened V by 5 bases and J by 5 bases, and 10 bases separated the two germline ends. Germline values: CDR1 SGHTA, CDR2 FQGNSA. The CDR3 is 12 residues long. In nucleotides, the CDR3 is TGTGCCAGCAGCCCCGAGGGGGACGAGCAGTACTTC. The encoded protein is CASSPEGDEQYF.

This chain uses TRBV5-6 with TRBJ2-1; D might be TRBD2 (6 bases). The length of the CDR3 is 14 residues. Germline V gene data show CDR1 as SGHDT and CDR2 as YYEEEE. With 2 bases removed from V and 5 bases from J, the gap between germline ends came to 11 bases. The CDR3 nucleotides read TGTGCCAGCAGCTTCGGCGGAGGGCACAATGAGCAGTTCTTC. Protein sequence: CASSFGGGHNEQFF.

The V and J genes are TRBV6-1 and TRBJ2-3, with 9 bases matching TRBD1. Germline V lookup: CDR1 MNHNS, CDR2 SASEGT. V was clipped by 6 bases and J by 5 bases; unmatched bases: 9. The length of the CDR3 is 15 residues. Written as DNA, the CDR3 is TGTGCCAGCAGGACCGGGACAGGGATTTTAGATACGCAGTATTTT. Translating it yields CASRTGTGILDTQYF.

V and J are TRBV15 and TRBJ2-7; 7 positions match TRBD2. The length of the CDR3 is 17 residues. After removal of 2 bases from V and 4 bases from J, the junction contained 14 bases not matched to a gene. CDR1 is LNHNV, CDR2 YYDKDF, per germline (reference sequence). DNA of the CDR3: TGTGCCACCAGCAGATGGGGCCAGGAGGGAGCGGGATACGAGCAGTACTTC. Its translation: CATSRWGQEGAGYEQYF.

Notes on this clone: Germline and junction disagree at one end, which may indicate a read error. The chain carries TRBV7-7 and TRBJ2-2; 11 bases agree with TRBD1. The germline gives CDR1 SSHAT, CDR2 FNYEAQ (reference sequence). The length of the CDR3 is 16 residues. DNA of the CDR3: TGTGCTAGCAGCTTACGGACAGGGGGCGAGACCGGGGAGCTGTTTTTT. This codes for CASSLRTGGETGELFF.

This clone showed up just a few times. CDR3 sequence: CASSEVLTNEKLFF. The CDR3 bases are TGTGCCAGCAGTGAAGTTCTGACTAATGAAAAACTGTTTTTT. The chain recombines TRBV6-1 with TRBJ1-4; D is uncertain. The V gene's germline CDR1 is MNHNS and CDR2 SASEGT. The V end was cut by 1 base, the J end by 2 bases, with 5 bases between. The CDR3 length is 14 residues.

The chain joins TRBV11-2 to TRBJ1-1; D remains unclear. Germline V CDR1 and CDR2: SGHAT, FQNNGV. Trimming pared 3 bases from V and 2 bases from J, leaving 13 bases between. The CDR3 runs to 15 residues. Written as DNA, the CDR3 is TGTGCCAGCAGCTTTACAGCCACTTTCAACACTGAAGCTTTCTTT. This encodes CASSFTATFNTEAFF.

The chain couples TRBV2 to TRBJ1-1; the D gene is possibly TRBD1 (6 bases). Trimming took off 8 bases at V and 4 bases at J, with 17 bases between the two ends. CDR1 is SNHLY, CDR2 FYNNEI, per germline. This CDR3 contains 14 residues. The CDR3: CASGGGPDGTEAFF. CDR3 coding DNA: TGTGCCAGCGGTGGGGGGCCTGATGGCACTGAAGCTTTCTTT.

This rearrangement joins TRBV5-3 to TRBJ2-1, with 7 bases matching TRBD1. TRBV5-3 belongs to the ORF category, with a function that is uncertain. V lost 3 bases, J lost 7 bases, and 1 base stayed unmatched. This CDR3 has 12 residues. The CDR3 bases are TGTGCCAGAAGCTCGGGACAGAATGAGCAGTTCTTC. It translates to CARSSGQNEQFF.

This chain joins TRBV30 and TRBJ1-1; 12 bases are shared with TRBD1. Germline V gene data show CDR1 as GTSNPN and CDR2 as SVGIG (reference sequence). The CDR3 totals 13 residues. The V and J ends lost 3 bases and 11 bases, in that order; junction bases with no gene match: 7. The CDR3 loop is CAWSPGTGGRAFF. The CDR3 DNA follows: TGTGCCTGGAGCCCGGGGACAGGGGGCCGCGCTTTCTTT.

The CDR3: CAWRDSYNQPQHF. CDR3 DNA sequence: TGTGCCTGGAGGGACAGCTACAATCAGCCCCAGCATTTT. This chain connects TRBV30 to TRBJ1-5; possibly TRBD1 for D (6 bases). Germline V gives CDR1 GTSNPN, CDR2 SVGIG (reference sequence). Deletions cut 3 bases from V and 3 bases from J, with 9 bases between. The CDR3 is made up of 13 amino acids.

The chain combines TRBV15 with TRBJ2-7, with D possibly matching TRBD1 (5 bases). There are 15 residues in the CDR3. Germline CDR1 is LNHNV and CDR2 is YYDKDF (reference sequence). The V and J ends lost 0 bases and 5 bases respectively, with 14 bases between them. The CDR3 sequence is CATSRDSMDNNEQYF. DNA of the CDR3: TGTGCCACCAGCAGAGATTCAATGGACAACAACGAGCAGTACTTC.

The rearrangement uses TRBV30 and TRBJ1-4; D is possibly TRBD1 (6 bases). This CDR3 comprises 14 residues. The germline CDR1 and CDR2 sequences are GTSNPN and SVGIG (reference sequence). Trimming stripped 2 bases from V and 3 bases from J, with 10 bases between. CDR3: CAWSRGIANEKLFF. In nucleotides, the CDR3 is TGTGCCTGGAGTAGGGGGATTGCTAATGAAAAACTGTTTTTT.

J is TRBJ2-3 and V is TRBV10-3, with D unresolved. The CDR3 runs to 14 residues. V lost 4 bases, J lost 5 bases, and 13 bases lay in between. The germline gives CDR1 ENHRY, CDR2 SYGVKD. In nucleotides, the CDR3 is TGTGCCATCAGTGGGCCAGCGCAGTTAGATACGCAGTATTTT. Its translation is CAISGPAQLDTQYF.

V usage is TRBV15 and J usage is TRBJ2-7, with D perhaps matching TRBD1 (6 bases). CDR1 and CDR2 from the germline V gene are LNHNV and YYDKDF (reference sequence). V was cut by 4 bases and J by 2 bases, with 15 bases left in between. The CDR3 spans 15 residues. As DNA, the CDR3 is TGTGCCACCAGCATAAAGATAGGGGGAGCCTACGAGCAGTACTTC. It translates to CATSIKIGGAYEQYF.

V gene TRBV25-1 combines with J gene TRBJ1-2, with D uncertain. CDR1 MGHDK and CDR2 SYGVNS come from the germline V gene. The CDR3 spans 14 residues. V gave up 5 bases and J gave up 3 bases, with 13 bases separating them. CDR3 sequence: CASSRREGDYGYTF. CDR3 in DNA: TGTGCCAGCAGTCGGAGGGAGGGCGACTATGGCTACACCTTC.

The CDR3 DNA follows: TGCGCCAGCAGCCACGGGTCATCCTACGAGCAGTACTTC. As protein: CASSHGSSYEQYF. This chain connects TRBV4-3 to TRBJ2-7; no clear D gene. The CDR3 extends over 13 amino acids. Germline V gene sequence: CDR1 LGHNA, CDR2 YSLEER. Deletions cut 3 bases from V and 1 base from J, with 7 bases between.

The chain recombines TRBV14 with TRBJ2-7; possibly TRBD1 for D (6 bases). The germline CDR1 and CDR2 sequences are SGHDN and FVKESK. Between the trimmed V and J ends, which lost 4 bases and 5 bases, there was a span of 12 bases. This CDR3 comprises 13 residues. CDR3 protein: CASSLGTFHEQYF. The CDR3 DNA reads TGTGCCAGCAGCCTCGGGACATTCCACGAGCAGTACTTC.